The 27 T cell receptor beta chains in this list originate from one sample, sequenced in a study of blood T cell repertoires in COVID-19. Assay: immunoSEQ multiplex PCR; the TCRdb copy retains only in-frame clones and omits some. The sample holds roughly 80,000 clones, approximately 78% seen once. The sequenced sample was peripheral blood. The source is a human donor in a cohort sampled during active COVID-19.

The sample holds a few counts of this clone. The J gene is TRBJ2-3, the V gene TRBV2; TRBD2 is a possible D gene (5 bases). Germline-derived CDR1 and CDR2 are SNHLY and FYNNEI. The CDR3 sequence is 15 residues long. Trimming took 5 bases from V and 3 from J, leaving 15 bases between them. The CDR3 spells CASSTTRAETDTQYF. Written as DNA, the CDR3 is TGTGCCAGCAGTACTACTAGAGCCGAAACAGATACGCAGTATTTT.

This rearrangement joins TRBV5-1 to TRBJ2-1, with D perhaps matching TRBD2 (6 bases). Trimming took off 0 bases at V and 7 bases at J, with 14 bases between the two ends. The CDR3 is 15 residues long. Germline lookup yields CDR1 SGHRS and CDR2 YFSETQ. The CDR3 sequence: CASSLAGREYNEQFF. The CDR3, as DNA: TGCGCCAGCAGCTTGGCGGGCCGGGAGTATAATGAGCAGTTCTTC.

V gene TRBV6-5 combines with J gene TRBJ1-2; 9 nucleotides agree with TRBD1. The CDR3 spans 13 residues. Germline trimming cut 7 bases from V and 7 bases from J; bases unmatched to any gene: 7. The germline CDR1 and CDR2 sequences are MNHEY and SVGAGI. CDR3 sequence: CASIRDRASGYTF. The CDR3 nucleotides are TGTGCCAGCATAAGGGACAGGGCCAGTGGCTACACCTTC.

The rearrangement links TRBV6-1 to TRBJ2-7; TRBD2 matches 7 bases. There are 15 residues in the CDR3. The junction had 6 bases not matched to a gene; V was cut back by 2 bases and J by 2 bases. CDR1 and CDR2 (germline): MNHNS, SASEGT. Here the CDR3 reads CASSERWGGAYEQYF. The CDR3 coding sequence is TGTGCCAGCAGTGAAAGGTGGGGAGGGGCCTACGAGCAGTACTTC.

The rearrangement joins TRBV2 to TRBJ2-3, with a weak D call TRBD2 (5 bases). The V and J ends lost 7 bases and 4 bases respectively, with 12 bases between them. CDR1 and CDR2 (germline): SNHLY, FYNNEI. This CDR3 has 13 amino acids. Here the CDR3 DNA reads TGTGCCAGCAATCCGGGGAACGCAGATACGCAGTATTTT. Translated: CASNPGNADTQYF.

The V gene is TRBV5-1, the J gene TRBJ1-5; D remains unclear. Trimming removed 7 bases from V and 3 bases from J, with 17 bases in between. CDR3 length: 15 residues. Germline assignment: CDR1 SGHRS and CDR2 YFSETQ. CDR3 sequence: CASSLHPGYNQPQHF. The CDR3 DNA sequence: TGCGCCAGCTCTTTACACCCGGGATACAATCAGCCCCAGCATTTT.

The chain couples TRBV7-9 to TRBJ2-2, with TRBD1 matching 8 bases. The V gene's germline CDR1 is SEHNR and CDR2 FQNEAQ (reference sequence). CDR3 length: 17 amino acids. After removal of 5 bases from V and 0 bases from J, the junction contained 8 bases not matched to a gene. CDR3 protein: CASSLRGRASNTGELFF. The CDR3 nucleotides read TGTGCCAGCAGCCTCAGGGGGCGGGCGTCGAACACCGGGGAGCTGTTTTTT.

This chain uses TRBV4-1 with TRBJ1-3; D remains unclear. Trimming removed 0 bases at V and 0 bases at J, with 6 bases between. This CDR3 contains 15 residues. CDR1 is MGHRA, CDR2 YSYEKL, per germline. The CDR3 DNA sequence: TGCGCCAGCAGCCAAGAATACTTCTCTGGAAACACCATATATTTT. Translating gives CASSQEYFSGNTIYF.

The V call is TRBV18, the J call TRBJ1-5, with 7 bases that match TRBD1. The junction had 7 bases not matched to a gene; V was cut back by 4 bases and J by 4 bases. Germline V CDR1 and CDR2: KGHSH, LQKENI. The CDR3 has 15 residues. The CDR3 loop reads CASSREGQENQPQHF. In DNA form, the CDR3 reads TGTGCCAGCTCACGAGAAGGACAGGAAAATCAGCCCCAGCATTTT.

This clone came up a few times. The chain recombines TRBV7-9 with TRBJ2-6; D is perhaps TRBD2 (6 bases). This CDR3 comprises 15 residues. V was cut by 5 bases and J by 1 base, with 9 bases left in between. In germline, CDR1 is SEHNR, CDR2 FQNEAQ (reference sequence). Here the CDR3 reads CASSVGSSGANVLTF. CDR3 in DNA: TGTGCCAGCAGCGTCGGGAGTTCTGGGGCCAACGTCCTGACTTTC.

This rearrangement joins TRBV5-1 to TRBJ2-7, with a possible D match to TRBD1 (6 bases). The V gene's germline CDR1 is SGHRS and CDR2 YFSETQ. The CDR3 totals 13 residues. Trimming pared 7 bases from V and 3 bases from J, leaving 14 bases between. The CDR3 sequence is CASGRDTDYEQYF. The CDR3 bases are TGCGCCAGCGGCCGGGACACGGACTACGAGCAGTACTTC. The whole variable domain, remainder taken from reference TRBV5-1 and TRBJ2-7, is KAGVTQTPRYLIKTRGQQVTLSCSPISGHRSVSWYQQTPGQGLQFLFEYFSETQRNKGNFPGRFSGRQFSNSRSEMNVSTLELGDSALYLCASGRDTDYEQYFGPGTRLTVT.

The V gene is TRBV6-5, the J gene TRBJ1-2; maybe TRBD1 (6 bases). Looked up from germline, CDR1 is MNHEY and CDR2 is SVGAGI. The ends were cut back, 7 bases at V and 5 bases at J, with 20 bases in the middle. CDR3 size: 15 residues. Written as DNA, the CDR3 is TGTGCCAGCATTTTTCAAGACAGGCCCGAATATGGCTACACCTTC. Protein sequence: CASIFQDRPEYGYTF.

This clone appeared once. The chain carries TRBV5-4 and TRBJ2-3, with D uncertain. This CDR3 contains 13 residues. V was pared by 2 bases and J by 2 bases, with 6 bases between. The germline V gene has CDR1 SGHNT and CDR2 YYREEE (reference sequence). The CDR3 DNA is TGTGCCAGCAGCTTAGAAGCCACAGATACGCAGTATTTT. Its translation is CASSLEATDTQYF.

This clone has just one count. The chain has TRBV7-9 and TRBJ1-4, with 9 positions matching TRBD1. V was pared by 6 bases and J by 3 bases, with 2 bases of the junction left unmatched. The germline V gene encodes CDR1 SEHNR and CDR2 FQNEAQ (reference sequence). The CDR3 covers 14 residues. The CDR3 reads CASRTGGANEKLFF. In DNA, the CDR3 is TGTGCCAGCAGGACAGGGGGTGCTAATGAAAAACTGTTTTTT.

The rearrangement uses TRBV7-3 and TRBJ2-3; TRBD1 might be the D (5 bases). This CDR3 is 14 amino acids long. The V and J ends lost 4 bases and 0 bases respectively, with 8 bases between them. The V gene's germline CDR1 is SGHTA and CDR2 FQGTGA. The CDR3: CASSSGSSTDTQYF. For the CDR3, the DNA is TGTGCCAGCAGCTCAGGGTCTAGCACAGATACGCAGTATTTT.

This clone has a single count. The chain has TRBV5-1 and TRBJ1-2; possibly TRBD1 for D (5 bases). This CDR3 has 14 amino acids. V lost 0 bases to trimming and J lost 6 bases, with 12 bases between them. The germline V gene encodes CDR1 SGHRS and CDR2 YFSETQ. DNA for the CDR3: TGCGCCAGCAGCTTGGCAGGGTCGACGCATGGCTACACCTTC. It codes for CASSLAGSTHGYTF.

V usage is TRBV7-9 and J usage is TRBJ2-7; 7 bases align to TRBD1. The CDR3 consists of 15 residues. CDR1 is SEHNR, CDR2 FQNEAQ, per germline (reference sequence). Trimming at V came to 5 bases and at J to 3 bases, leaving 10 bases not matched to a gene. CDR3 nucleotides: TGTGCCAGCAGCACCTCGACAGGGCGTAACTACGAGCAGTACTTC. Translated: CASSTSTGRNYEQYF.

This clone appeared a single time. V gene TRBV5-1 combines with J gene TRBJ2-2; 11 nucleotides line up with TRBD1. The CDR3 extends over 17 amino acids. J lost 3 bases, V lost 4 bases, and 8 bases had no gene match. Germline loops: CDR1 SGHRS, CDR2 YFSETQ. The CDR3 region has the DNA TGCGCCAGCAGCCTCAGCCGGGACAGGGGGTACACCGGGGAGCTGTTTTTT. Its translation is CASSLSRDRGYTGELFF.

The chain recombines TRBV18 with TRBJ2-1, with 8 nucleotides matching TRBD2. The trim removed 3 bases at V and 6 bases at J, leaving 7 bases unmatched. The CDR3 has 15 residues. In germline, CDR1 is KGHSH, CDR2 LQKENI. CDR3 amino acids: CASSPQELAGNEQFF. For the CDR3, the DNA is TGTGCCAGCTCACCCCAAGAGCTAGCGGGCAATGAGCAGTTCTTC.

The V and J genes are TRBV6-1 and TRBJ2-7, with D possibly TRBD2 on 5 matching bases. Trimming left V 3 bases short and J 2 bases short, with 11 bases between. CDR3 length: 14 residues. CDR1 is MNHNS and CDR2 is SASEGT in the germline V gene. CDR3 region: CASSDVGETYEQYF. The CDR3 region has the DNA TGTGCCAGCAGTGATGTCGGGGAGACCTACGAGCAGTACTTC.

With regard to this clone: An end of the junction does not agree with germline; a read error may underlie this. DNA of the CDR3: TGTGCCAGCAGCCTAAATGAAAAGCTGTTTTTT. Translation: CASSLNEKLFF. The chain is built from TRBV6-5 and TRBJ1-4; D is unresolved. This CDR3 is 11 amino acids long. Germline CDR1 is MNHEY and CDR2 is SVGAGI.

The rearrangement links TRBV11-2 to TRBJ1-1, with D possibly matching TRBD1 (6 bases). V was clipped by 4 bases and J by 4 bases, with 13 bases between them. The germline CDR1 and CDR2 sequences are SGHAT and FQNNGV. There are 14 residues in the CDR3. The CDR3 region has the DNA TGTGCCAGCAGCTACAGGGTATTGAGCACTGAAGCTTTCTTT. Translated, it gives CASSYRVLSTEAFF.

This sequence joins TRBV28 and TRBJ1-6, with D possibly TRBD1 on 6 matching bases. From germline, CDR1 is MDHEN and CDR2 SYDVKM. Trimming cost V 8 bases and J 7 bases, with 9 bases left between them. CDR3 length equals 12 residues. Here the CDR3 reads CASLDRNSPLHF. In DNA, the CDR3 is TGTGCCAGCCTGGACAGAAATTCACCCCTCCACTTT.

V is TRBV9 and J is TRBJ2-2; 12 nucleotides align to TRBD2. The CDR3 spans 18 residues. The trim removed 0 bases at V and 2 bases at J, leaving 5 bases unmatched. In germline, CDR1 is SGDLS, CDR2 YYNGEE. The CDR3 region is CASSVALAGGPNTGELFF. The CDR3 nucleotides are TGTGCCAGCAGCGTAGCGCTAGCGGGGGGGCCAAACACCGGGGAGCTGTTTTTT. Using reference TRBV9 and TRBJ2-2 for the parts outside the CDR3, the full variable domain is DSGVTQTPKHLITATGQRVTLRCSPRSGDLSVYWYQQSLDQGLQFLIQYYNGEERAKGNILERFSAQQFPDLHSELNLSSLELGDSALYFCASSVALAGGPNTGELFFGEGSRLTVL.

The rearrangement joins TRBV4-1 to TRBJ1-4; D is unclear. Trimming pared 1 base from V and 2 bases from J, leaving 8 bases between. The CDR3 covers 15 residues. The V gene's germline CDR1 is MGHRA and CDR2 YSYEKL. CDR3 nucleotides: TGCGCCAGCAGCCAAGGGCCAGTTACTAATGAAAAACTGTTTTTT. This gives the protein CASSQGPVTNEKLFF.

The chain joins TRBV28 to TRBJ1-1, with D uncertain. This CDR3 has 13 residues. CDR1 and CDR2 from the germline V gene are MDHEN and SYDVKM. The V end was cut by 2 bases, the J end by 1 base, with 5 bases between. The CDR3 reads CASSLQENTEAFF. The CDR3 DNA reads as TGTGCCAGCAGTTTACAGGAGAACACTGAAGCTTTCTTT.

The chain couples TRBV6-6 to TRBJ1-3; TRBD1 might be the D (6 bases). CDR1 is MNHNY and CDR2 is SVGAGI in the germline V gene (reference sequence). The CDR3 contains 15 residues. Trimming removed 6 bases from V and 4 bases from J, with 16 bases in between. The CDR3 here is CASSSLRGSGNTIYF. The CDR3 nucleotides read TGTGCCAGCAGCTCCCTTAGGGGGTCCGGAAACACCATATATTTT.